What follows are 10 T cell receptor beta chains derived from one specimen sequenced in a study of T cells in localized non-small cell lung cancer. The method was immunoSEQ multiplex PCR; TCRdb's version includes in-frame clones alone and lacks a portion of them. This table holds thousands of clones, 14% to 15% found once. Material: normal lung tissue next to the tumor, obtained before any cancer treatment. The receptors derive from a male donor older than 55 with stage II squamous cell lung carcinoma.

This clone has just a few counts. Other DNA sequences in this sample translate to the same CDR3. The J gene is TRBJ1-4, the V gene TRBV4-1; 8 bases are shared with TRBD1. Trimming took 0 bases from V and 2 from J; bases not matched to a gene: 5. CDR3 size: 17 residues. Germline CDR1 reads MGHRA; CDR2 reads YSYEKL. Written as DNA, the CDR3 is TGCGCCAGCAGCCAAGACAGGGGGCGGAGTACTAATGAAAAACTGTTTTTT. Translating gives CASSQDRGRSTNEKLFF.

The chain is built from TRBV29-1 and TRBJ1-1, with TRBD1 as a possible D gene (5 bases). Germline V gene sequence: CDR1 SQVTM, CDR2 ANQGSEA. The CDR3 has 14 amino acids. V gave up 4 bases and J gave up 2 bases, with 14 bases separating them. The CDR3 sequence: CSVVTLQGNTEAFF. CDR3 in DNA: TGCAGCGTTGTGACCCTCCAGGGTAACACTGAAGCTTTCTTT.

The rearrangement links TRBV6-8 to TRBJ1-1; tentatively, D is TRBD1 (5 bases). The CDR3 extends over 13 amino acids. Trimming pared 5 bases from V and 5 bases from J, leaving 12 bases between. Germline CDR1 and CDR2: MNHGY and SAAAGT. This chain's CDR3 is CASSDHWGTEAFF. CDR3 nucleotides: TGTGCCAGCAGTGACCACTGGGGGACTGAAGCTTTCTTT.

There are a few counts of this clone. This sequence joins TRBV1 and TRBJ2-5; the table's D call, TRBD1, was not checked against the DNA. TRBV1 counts as a pseudogene. This CDR3 region has 15 residues. The CDR3 DNA reads as TGCGCCAGCAGCCAACAGGGATTAGGGGAAGAGACCCAGTACTTC. This gives the protein CASSQQGLGEETQYF.

The rearrangement uses TRBV19 and TRBJ2-5; no reliable D call. V was shortened by 3 bases and J by 2 bases, with 7 bases between the two germline ends. Per the germline V gene, CDR1 is LNHDA and CDR2 is SQIVND (reference sequence). CDR3 length: 13 residues. CDR3 sequence (DNA): TGTGCCAGTAGTATGGCAGGACAAGAGACCCAGTACTTC. Translating gives CASSMAGQETQYF.

This chain joins TRBV25-1 and TRBJ2-1; D may be TRBD1 or TRBD2 (5 bases each). CDR3 size: 16 residues. Germline V gene sequence: CDR1 MGHDK, CDR2 SYGVNS. Trimming stripped 10 bases from V and 5 bases from J, with 24 bases between. The DNA for the CDR3 is TGTGCCACCCTTCCAAGAGGGATCCAGGGACACAATGAGCAGTTCTTC. It codes for CATLPRGIQGHNEQFF.

This chain joins TRBV9 and TRBJ1-1; 8 positions agree with TRBD1. The V segment lost 0 bases and the J segment 7 bases; nucleotides outside the gene matches: 14. CDR1 is SGDLS, CDR2 YYNGEE, per germline. The CDR3 length is 17 residues. As DNA, the CDR3 is TGTGCCAGCAGCGTAGACCCCCAGGGGGCAGGGGTGGGTGAAGCTTTCTTT. Amino acids: CASSVDPQGAGVGEAFF.

The chain joins TRBV11-3 to TRBJ2-5; 11 bases agree with TRBD2. The CDR3 length is 15 residues. Germline-derived CDR1 and CDR2 are SGHNT and YENEEA. V shed 3 bases, J shed 2 bases, and the junction held 2 bases outside the gene matches. CDR3 region: CASSLGTSGQETQYF. The CDR3 DNA is TGTGCCAGCAGCTTGGGGACTAGCGGACAAGAGACCCAGTACTTC. The variable domain in full, completed from reference TRBV11-3 and TRBJ2-5, reads EAGVVQSPRYKIIEKKQPVAFWCNPISGHNTLYWYLQNLGQGPELLIRYENEEAVDDSQLPKDRFSAERLKGVDSTLKIQPAELGDSAVYLCASSLGTSGQETQYFGPGTRLLVL.

There are many counts of this clone. The V gene is TRBV4-1, the J gene TRBJ1-6; D gene uncertain. The CDR3 loop spans 16 amino acids. Germline CDR1 is MGHRA and CDR2 is YSYEKL. Trimming stripped 1 base from V and 5 bases from J, with 12 bases between. This CDR3 reads CASSQGGGKDNSPLHF. The CDR3 DNA reads as TGCGCCAGCAGCCAAGGAGGAGGGAAGGATAATTCACCCCTCCACTTT.

The genes are TRBV6-8 and TRBJ1-1; 7 bases agree with TRBD1. Germline CDR1 and CDR2: MNHGY and SAAAGT. The CDR3 consists of 14 residues. Unmatched junction bases numbered 16, after V lost 10 bases and J lost 8 bases. The CDR3 loop reads CAIRGSRTGAEAFF. The CDR3 DNA follows: TGTGCCATCAGGGGAAGCCGGACAGGCGCAGAAGCTTTCTTT.